Listed below are T cell receptor beta chains from one sample, sequenced in a study of T cell changes during pregnancy in multiple sclerosis. Libraries were prepared by immunoSEQ multiplex PCR; TCRdb keeps only in-frame clonotypes and omits some of them. The data hold tens of thousands of clones, with around 94% observed a single time. The material sequenced was CD4+ T cells from peripheral blood mononuclear cells, taken in the second trimester of pregnancy. Every receptor here comes from a female donor in good health, enrolled as a control in a pregnancy study. CDR3s include the opening cysteine and the closing phenylalanine or tryptophan. Fields, in order: CDR3 protein, CDR3 DNA, CDR3 length, D gene, J gene, V gene. D genes are given only for firm matches.

CASSLYYRTDYGYTF,TGTGCCAGCAGCTTATACTACAGGACCGACTATGGCTACACCTTC,15,NA,TRBJ1-2,TRBV7-9
CAILGQENTEAFF,TGTGCCATCTTGGGACAGGAGAACACTGAAGCTTTCTTT,13,TRBD1,TRBJ1-1,TRBV10-3
CASSLGAHPNTEAFF,TGTGCCAGCAGCTTAGGGGCACACCCGAACACTGAAGCTTTCTTT,15,NA,TRBJ1-1,TRBV7-3
CASSTISGNYGYTF,TGTGCCAGCAGTACCATAAGCGGTAACTATGGCTACACCTTC,14,NA,TRBJ1-2,TRBV2
CASSQSRGQNNEQFF,TGTGCCAGCAGTCAGAGCAGGGGCCAAAACAATGAGCAGTTCTTC,15,NA,TRBJ2-1,TRBV4-2
CSVTLTGGYNEQFF,TGCAGCGTTACTTTGACAGGGGGTTACAATGAGCAGTTCTTC,14,TRBD1,TRBJ2-1,TRBV29-1
CSVQVTGGDTEAFF,TGCAGCGTTCAGGTTACAGGGGGTGACACTGAAGCTTTCTTT,14,TRBD1,TRBJ1-1,TRBV29-1
CASRLDRSIWTF,TGTGCCAGTAGACTGGACAGGTCTATTTGGACCTTC,12,TRBD1,TRBJ1-2,TRBV19
CASRFFTGAISPLHF,TGCGCCAGCAGATTCTTTACAGGGGCGATTTCACCCCTCCACTTT,15,TRBD1,TRBJ1-6,TRBV23-1
CASSPGQGRAFF,TGTGCCAGCAGCCCCGGACAGGGACGGGCTTTCTTT,12,TRBD1,TRBJ1-1,TRBV11-3
CASSESDFISYGYTF,TGTGCCAGCAGTGAATCCGACTTTATAAGCTATGGCTACACCTTC,15,NA,TRBJ1-2,TRBV25-1
CASSPRQISNQPQHF,TGTGCCAGCAGTCCCCGACAGATTAGCAATCAGCCCCAGCATTTT,15,NA,TRBJ1-5,TRBV6-5
CASSVSGGNEQFF,TGTGCCAGCAGCGTGTCAGGGGGGAATGAGCAGTTCTTC,13,NA,TRBJ2-1,TRBV5-6
CASSPGPGQPLKTQYF,TGTGCCAGCAGCCCCGGCCCAGGACAGCCCCTCAAGACCCAGTACTTC,16,NA,TRBJ2-5,TRBV11-2
CASSFGTAQIPYEQYF,TGTGCCAGCAGCTTTGGGACAGCGCAAATACCCTACGAGCAGTACTTC,16,TRBD1,TRBJ2-7,TRBV5-8
CSASRAYGYTF,TGCAGTGCTAGCAGGGCTTATGGCTACACCTTC,11,NA,TRBJ1-2,TRBV20-1
CASSLADRGRSEKLFF,TGTGCCAGCAGCTTAGCAGACAGGGGGCGATCCGAAAAACTGTTTTTT,16,TRBD1,TRBJ1-4,TRBV11-2
CASSLGLNRVNTEAFF,TGTGCCAGCAGCTTAGGACTTAACAGGGTGAACACTGAAGCTTTCTTT,16,NA,TRBJ1-1,TRBV5-8
CASSVTRGYSNQPQHF,TGTGCCAGCAGTGTAACTCGGGGGTACAGCAATCAGCCCCAGCATTTT,16,NA,TRBJ1-5,TRBV2